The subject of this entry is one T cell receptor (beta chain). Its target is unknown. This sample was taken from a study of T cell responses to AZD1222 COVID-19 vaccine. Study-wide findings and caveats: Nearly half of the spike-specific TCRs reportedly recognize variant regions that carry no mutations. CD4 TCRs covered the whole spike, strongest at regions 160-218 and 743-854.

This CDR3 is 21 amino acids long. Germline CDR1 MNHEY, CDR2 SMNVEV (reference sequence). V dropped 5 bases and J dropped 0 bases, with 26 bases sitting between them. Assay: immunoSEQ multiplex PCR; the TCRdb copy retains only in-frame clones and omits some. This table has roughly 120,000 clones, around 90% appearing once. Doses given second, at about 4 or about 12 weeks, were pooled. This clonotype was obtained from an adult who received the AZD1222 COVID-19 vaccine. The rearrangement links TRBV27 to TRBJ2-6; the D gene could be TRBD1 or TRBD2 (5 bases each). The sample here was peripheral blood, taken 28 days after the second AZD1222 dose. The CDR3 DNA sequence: TGTGCCAGCAGTCCAGGGATCGGGGTCCGGCCACTGTACTCTGGGGCCAACGTCCTGACTTTC. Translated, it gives CASSPGIGVRPLYSGANVLTF. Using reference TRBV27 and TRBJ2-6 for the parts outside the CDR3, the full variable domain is EAQVTQNPRYLITVTGKKLTVTCSQNMNHEYMSWYRQDPGLGLRQIYYSMNVEVTDKGDVPEGYKVSRKEKRNFPLILESPSPNQTSLYFCASSPGIGVRPLYSGANVLTFGAGSRLTVL.